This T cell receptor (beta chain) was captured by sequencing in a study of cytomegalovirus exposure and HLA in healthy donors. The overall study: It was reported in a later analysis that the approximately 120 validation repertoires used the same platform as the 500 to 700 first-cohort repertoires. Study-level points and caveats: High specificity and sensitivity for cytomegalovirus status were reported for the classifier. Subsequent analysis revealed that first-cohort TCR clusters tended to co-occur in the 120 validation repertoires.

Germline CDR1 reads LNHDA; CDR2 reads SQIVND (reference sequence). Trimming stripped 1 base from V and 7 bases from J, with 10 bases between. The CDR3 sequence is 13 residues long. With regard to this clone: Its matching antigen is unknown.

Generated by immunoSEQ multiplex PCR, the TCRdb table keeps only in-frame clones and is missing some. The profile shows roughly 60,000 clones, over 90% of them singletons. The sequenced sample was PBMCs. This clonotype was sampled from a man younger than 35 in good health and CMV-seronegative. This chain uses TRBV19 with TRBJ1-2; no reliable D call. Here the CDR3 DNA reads TGTGCCAGTAGTATAGGAGAGGGTCGTGGCTACACCTTC. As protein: CASSIGEGRGYTF. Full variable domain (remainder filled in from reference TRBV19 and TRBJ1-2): DGGITQSPKYLFRKEGQNVTLSCEQNLNHDAMYWYRQDPGQGLRLIYYSQIVNDFQKGDIAEGYSVSREKKESFPLTVTSAQKNPTAFYLCASSIGEGRGYTFGSGTRLTVV.